These 21 T cell receptor beta chains share one sample of origin, sequenced in a study of neurological immune-mediated disorders. TCRdb ran MiXCR on the 5' RACE reads and lists one entry per CDR3 protein. Of 65,000 to 70,000 distinct CDR3 sequences listed, around 4.2% are singletons. The specimen was PBMCs. These receptors were obtained from a man aged 25 to 40 with multiple sclerosis.

The sample holds many counts of this clonotype. This rearrangement joins TRBV9 to TRBJ2-3; 12 positions agree with TRBD2. This CDR3 spans 16 amino acids. Germline values: CDR1 SGDLS, CDR2 YYNGEE. The trim removed 3 bases at V and 4 bases at J, leaving 6 bases unmatched. CDR3 region: CASSAGLAGRADTQYF. CDR3 sequence (DNA): TGTGCCAGCAGCGCCGGACTAGCGGGAAGGGCAGATACGCAGTATTTT.

Ten or more counts support this clonotype. The chain uses TRBV4-3 and TRBJ2-2; 12 bases map to TRBD2. Germline CDR1 and CDR2: LGHNA and YSLEER. The junction had 6 bases not matched to a gene; V was cut back by 0 bases and J by 7 bases. The CDR3 loop spans 17 amino acids. CDR3 sequence reads: CASSQDLAGGQVGELFF. The CDR3 bases are TGCGCCAGCAGCCAAGACCTAGCGGGGGGGCAAGTCGGGGAGCTGTTTTTT.

This clonotype was detected many times. The V call is TRBV29-1, the J call TRBJ2-3; 7 positions match TRBD2. Germline V gene sequence: CDR1 SQVTM, CDR2 ANQGSEA. The CDR3 is made up of 12 amino acids. Trimming at V came to 7 bases and at J to 4 bases, leaving 5 bases not matched to a gene. For the CDR3, the DNA is TGCAGCGGGGGGGGAGGATCAGATACGCAGTATTTT. Protein product: CSGGGGSDTQYF.

This clonotype came up many times. The CDR3 region is CASSWRGSEYGYTF. As DNA, the CDR3 is TGTGCCAGCAGCTGGAGGGGTTCGGAGTATGGCTACACCTTC. This chain joins TRBV7-2 and TRBJ1-2, with a weak D call TRBD1 (5 bases). With 4 bases removed from V and 5 bases from J, the gap between germline ends came to 14 bases. The germline V gene encodes CDR1 SGHTA and CDR2 FQGNSA. The CDR3 sequence is 14 residues long. The whole variable domain, filled in from reference TRBV7-2 and TRBJ1-2, reads GAGVSQSPSNKVTEKGKDVELRCDPISGHTALYWYRQSLGQGLEFLIYFQGNSAPDKSGLPSDRFSAERTGGSVSTLTIQRTQQEDSAVYLCASSWRGSEYGYTFGSGTRLTVV.

This clonotype was recorded many times. The rearrangement uses TRBV12-3 or TRBV12-4 and TRBJ1-5; D unclear. Trimming took 4 bases from V and 2 from J, leaving 9 bases between them. This CDR3 comprises 14 residues. CDR3 sequence reads: CASSSYGGNQPQHF. Here the CDR3 DNA reads TGTGCCAGCAGTTCCTACGGGGGCAATCAGCCCCAGCATTTT.

This clonotype has at least ten counts. The chain joins TRBV11-2 to TRBJ2-1; 13 bases map to TRBD2. The germline CDR1 and CDR2 sequences are SGHAT and FQNNGV. There are 16 residues in the CDR3. J gave up 7 bases and V 4 bases, and 7 bases lay outside the gene matches. The chain's CDR3 is CASSSLLAGGDNEQFF. The CDR3 DNA is TGTGCCAGCAGCTCGCTACTAGCGGGGGGGGATAATGAGCAGTTCTTC.

This clonotype was counted a few times. One end of the junction is discordant with germline, which a read error may explain. The chain links TRBV7-9 to TRBJ1-5; D gene unclear. Germline values: CDR1 SEHNR, CDR2 FQNEAQ (reference sequence). This CDR3 has 13 amino acids. The CDR3 DNA sequence: TGTGCCAGCAGCTTAGCGGGTTCTCAGCCCCAGAATTTT. It yields the protein CASSLAGSQPQNF.

This clonotype has a count of ten or more. The CDR3: CASTWGSSYNEQFF. CDR3 coding DNA: TGCGCCAGCACCTGGGGCAGCTCCTACAATGAGCAGTTCTTC. This chain connects TRBV5-1 to TRBJ2-1, with D possibly being TRBD1 (5 bases). Trimming left V 6 bases short and J 0 bases short, with 10 bases between. Germline V gives CDR1 SGHRS, CDR2 YFSETQ. The CDR3 runs 14 residues.

This clonotype came up many times. CDR3 DNA sequence: TGTGCCAGCAGCCGCCGAGACCAGGTTCAGCCCCAGCATTTT. This gives the protein CASSRRDQVQPQHF. The chain couples TRBV12-3 or TRBV12-4 to TRBJ1-5; unclear D gene. The CDR3 spans 14 residues. V was clipped by 6 bases and J by 6 bases, with 15 bases between them.

This clonotype was detected many times. CDR3 in amino acids: CASSKRVQETQYF. The CDR3 DNA reads as TGCGCCAGCAGTAAGAGGGTTCAAGAGACCCAGTACTTC. The rearrangement uses TRBV5-1 and TRBJ2-5; TRBD2 is a possible D gene (5 bases). V shed 5 bases and J shed 2 bases, with 10 bases lying between them. CDR1 and CDR2 from the germline V gene are SGHRS and YFSETQ. The CDR3 sequence is 13 residues long.

At least ten counts were recorded for this clonotype. The V and J genes are TRBV4-1 and TRBJ2-3; D is undetermined. V lost 3 bases, J lost 3 bases, and 13 bases lay in between. The CDR3 sequence is 15 residues long. Germline CDR1 is MGHRA and CDR2 is YSYEKL. DNA for the CDR3: TGCGCCAGCAGCCAGACCCCAATAGGGACAGATACGCAGTATTTT. It translates to CASSQTPIGTDTQYF.

This clonotype was seen at least ten times. This sequence joins TRBV6-1 and TRBJ1-1; 7 nucleotides match TRBD1. Germline CDR1 is MNHNS and CDR2 is SASEGT. The ends lost 6 bases at V and 10 bases at J; junction bases unmatched: 5. The CDR3 contains 11 residues. CDR3 loop: CASSEDRRAFF. The CDR3 DNA sequence: TGTGCCAGCAGCGAGGACAGGAGAGCTTTCTTT.

This clonotype was seen at least ten times. The chain couples TRBV4-3 to TRBJ1-1; the match to TRBD1 covers 7 bases. With 4 bases clipped from V and 1 base from J, the junction kept 9 bases outside the gene matches. The CDR3 extends over 16 amino acids. Germline CDR1 and CDR2: LGHNA and YSLEER. The CDR3 region is CASSLDRVRGNTEAFF. The CDR3 coding sequence is TGCGCCAGCAGCCTAGACAGGGTTAGAGGGAACACTGAAGCTTTCTTT.

In this sample, this clonotype turned up many times. The chain recombines TRBV15 with TRBJ1-1, with a possible D match to TRBD1 (5 bases). The CDR3 runs 12 residues. Germline-derived CDR1 and CDR2 are LNHNV and YYDKDF (reference sequence). V was clipped by 8 bases and J by 2 bases, with 9 bases between them. CDR3 residues: CATEGLNTEAFF. CDR3 sequence (DNA): TGTGCCACCGAGGGGCTTAACACTGAAGCTTTCTTT.

This clonotype was counted at least ten times. The CDR3 coding sequence is TGTGCCAGCAGTACCGGGACAGGAGGTGATCAGCCCCAGCATTTT. It encodes CASSTGTGGDQPQHF. The chain carries TRBV27 and TRBJ1-5; TRBD1 matches at 8 bases. The germline gives CDR1 MNHEY, CDR2 SMNVEV (reference sequence). CDR3 length equals 15 residues. Trimming took 5 bases from V and 5 from J; bases not matched to a gene: 8.

This clonotype occurred many times. The chain has TRBV20-1 and TRBJ2-5; TRBD2 matches at 8 bases. V was clipped by 5 bases and J by 4 bases; unmatched bases: 9. The CDR3 extends over 14 amino acids. Germline V gives CDR1 DFQATT, CDR2 SNEGSKA (reference sequence). The CDR3 loop is CSAYSGVSGETQYF. DNA of the CDR3: TGCAGTGCTTATAGCGGGGTTTCTGGAGAGACCCAGTACTTC.

Ten or more counts support this clonotype. The chain has TRBV7-6 and TRBJ1-3; D not resolved. Trimming stripped 6 bases from V and 0 bases from J, with 9 bases between. This CDR3 comprises 14 residues. Germline V gene lookup returns CDR1 SGHVS and CDR2 FNYEAQ. CDR3: CASRQESSGNTIYF. CDR3 nucleotides: TGTGCCAGCAGGCAGGAGAGCTCTGGAAACACCATATATTTT.

This clonotype was observed many times. V is TRBV7-9 and J is TRBJ1-4; D is unresolved. Trimming removed 4 bases at V and 8 bases at J, with 8 bases between. The CDR3 extends over 12 amino acids. Germline-derived CDR1 and CDR2 are SEHNR and FQNEAQ (reference sequence). The CDR3 here is CASSYLGEKLFF. Written as DNA, the CDR3 is TGTGCCAGCAGCTACCTCGGAGAAAAACTGTTTTTT.

This clonotype was observed at least ten times. The chain uses TRBV4-3 and TRBJ2-2; tentatively, D is TRBD1 (5 bases). Trimming pared 0 bases from V and 0 bases from J, leaving 8 bases between. Per germline, CDR1 LGHNA and CDR2 YSLEER. The CDR3 spans 16 residues. The CDR3 region has the DNA TGCGCCAGCAGCCAAGAAAGGGGTACGAACACCGGGGAGCTGTTTTTT. This sequence encodes CASSQERGTNTGELFF.

This clonotype was counted ten times or more. V and J are TRBV5-1 and TRBJ1-1; D may be TRBD1 (5 bases). This CDR3 spans 14 amino acids. Germline values: CDR1 SGHRS, CDR2 YFSETQ. Trimming left V 5 bases short and J 5 bases short, with 16 bases between. The CDR3 DNA is TGCGCCAGCAGTTTTGGCGGCCGGGGGACTGAAGCTTTCTTT. Its protein product is CASSFGGRGTEAFF.

This clonotype was found many times. The CDR3 DNA reads TGTGCCATCAGTGACCGAACATCTTATGGCTACACCTTC. Its protein product is CAISDRTSYGYTF. This sequence joins TRBV10-3 and TRBJ1-2; D remains ambiguous. V lost 3 bases and J lost 5, with 10 bases in between. The CDR3 loop spans 13 amino acids. From germline, CDR1 is ENHRY and CDR2 SYGVKD.